These T cell receptor beta chains were read from a single sample in a study of immune heterogeneity within non-small cell lung tumors. TCRdb independently ran MiXCR on the multiplex PCR reads; one entry per CDR3 protein. This table holds about 13,000 distinct CDR3 sequences, about 23% found once. The sample comprised lung tumor tissue. These receptor sequences come from a man between 45 and 60 years old with non-small cell lung cancer. Both conserved end residues are part of each CDR3. Each record gives: V gene, J gene, CDR3 length, D gene, clone size, CDR3 DNA, CDR3 protein. A D gene is named only where the DNA matches it firmly. The size entry is marked missing in some rows and otherwise reads once, few, many or a size class.

v_gene: TRBV19
j_gene: TRBJ2-4
len: 19
d_gene: .
abundance: medium-sized
CDR3nt: TGTGCCAGTATTAGTTTTTGCGCTAACAGCCTCCTAGCCAAAAACATTCAGTACTTC
CDR3aa: CASISFCANSLLAKNIQYF

v_gene: TRBV5-1
j_gene: TRBJ2-7
len: 16
d_gene: .
abundance: many
CDR3nt: TGCGCCAGCAGCCTAAGGGACGGACCCTCATCCTACGAGCAGTACTTC
CDR3aa: CASSLRDGPSSYEQYF

v_gene: TRBV6-2/TRBV6-3
j_gene: TRBJ2-1
len: 14
d_gene: TRBD2
abundance: many
CDR3nt: TGTGCCAGCAGTTCCGGGACTAGCGGAAATGAGCAGTTCTTC
CDR3aa: CASSSGTSGNEQFF

v_gene: TRBV29-1
j_gene: TRBJ1-4
len: 11
d_gene: .
abundance: many
CDR3nt: TGCAGCGTAAGGCAGAATGAAAAACTGTTTTTT
CDR3aa: CSVRQNEKLFF

v_gene: TRBV6-1
j_gene: TRBJ1-6
len: 19
d_gene: TRBD1
abundance: medium-sized
CDR3nt: TGTGCCAGCAGTAAACAGGGGCGCCAGGGGTCCTCCTATAATTCACCCCTCCACTTT
CDR3aa: CASSKQGRQGSSYNSPLHF

v_gene: TRBV20-1
j_gene: TRBJ1-5
len: 14
d_gene: TRBD1
abundance: many
CDR3nt: TGCAGTGCTAGAACAGACAGGGGCAATCAGCCCCAGCATTTT
CDR3aa: CSARTDRGNQPQHF

v_gene: TRBV28
j_gene: TRBJ2-3
len: 14
d_gene: .
abundance: many
CDR3nt: TGTGCCAGCAGTTCTACCAGGGAGACAGATACGCAGTATTTT
CDR3aa: CASSSTRETDTQYF

v_gene: TRBV6-1
j_gene: TRBJ2-5
len: 15
d_gene: .
abundance: few
CDR3nt: TGTGCCAGCAGTTCGGACAGATTCGGCCAAGAGACCCAGTACTTC
CDR3aa: CASSSDRFGQETQYF

v_gene: TRBV12-3/TRBV12-4
j_gene: TRBJ2-2
len: 18
d_gene: .
abundance: few
CDR3nt: TGTGCCAGCTCTCTAGGGGGGGCGGGCGGAACGAACACCGGGGAGCTGTTTTTT
CDR3aa: CASSLGGAGGTNTGELFF

v_gene: TRBV6-1
j_gene: TRBJ1-4
len: 17
d_gene: TRBD1
abundance: few
CDR3nt: TGTGCCAGCAGTACCCCGGGACAGGGGCGATCTAATGAAAAACTGTTTTTT
CDR3aa: CASSTPGQGRSNEKLFF

v_gene: TRBV15
j_gene: TRBJ2-6
len: 17
d_gene: .
abundance: .
CDR3nt: TGTGCCACCAGCAGAGGGGGCGCTGGAACTGGGGCCAACGTCCTGACTTTC
CDR3aa: CATSRGGAGTGANVLTF

v_gene: TRBV10-1
j_gene: TRBJ1-5
len: 13
d_gene: .
abundance: once
CDR3nt: TGCGCCAGCAGTGAGTCAGAGGGCTCGCCCGAGCATTTT
CDR3aa: CASSESEGSPEHF

v_gene: TRBV5-6
j_gene: TRBJ2-7
len: 13
d_gene: TRBD1
abundance: many
CDR3nt: TGTGCCAGCAGCCTACAGGGGTATTACGAGCAGTACTTC
CDR3aa: CASSLQGYYEQYF

v_gene: TRBV20-1
j_gene: TRBJ2-3
len: 14
d_gene: TRBD2
abundance: many
CDR3nt: TGCAGTGCTAGAGGCGGGGGAATCACAGATACGCAGTATTTT
CDR3aa: CSARGGGITDTQYF

v_gene: TRBV5-1
j_gene: TRBJ2-5
len: 14
d_gene: .
abundance: many
CDR3nt: TGCGCCAGCAGCGCCGGACAGTCCGAAGAGACCCAGTACTTC
CDR3aa: CASSAGQSEETQYF

v_gene: TRBV20-1
j_gene: TRBJ2-7
len: 15
d_gene: .
abundance: medium-sized
CDR3nt: TGCAGTGCTAGAGAGCGGGACAGTCCCTCCTACGAGCAGTACTTC
CDR3aa: CSARERDSPSYEQYF

v_gene: TRBV6-1
j_gene: TRBJ2-7
len: 16
d_gene: .
abundance: medium-sized
CDR3nt: TGTGCCAGCAGGGTGTCTTTTTTGGGTGGCTCCTACGAGCAGTACTTC
CDR3aa: CASRVSFLGGSYEQYF

v_gene: TRBV13
j_gene: TRBJ2-7
len: 15
d_gene: TRBD1
abundance: medium-sized
CDR3nt: TGTGCCAGCAGTTCAGCCGGGACAGGTCGGTACGAGCAGTACTTC
CDR3aa: CASSSAGTGRYEQYF

v_gene: TRBV10-3
j_gene: TRBJ1-1
len: 14
d_gene: .
abundance: medium-sized
CDR3nt: TGTGCCACCGCCCTCGGACAGATGAACACTGAAGCTTTCTTT
CDR3aa: CATALGQMNTEAFF

v_gene: TRBV7-8
j_gene: TRBJ2-5
len: 15
d_gene: .
abundance: .
CDR3nt: TGTGCCAGCAGCTTAGTATCGGGGGAAATAGAGACCCAGTACTTC
CDR3aa: CASSLVSGEIETQYF

v_gene: TRBV2
j_gene: TRBJ2-5
len: 13
d_gene: .
abundance: few
CDR3nt: TGTGCCAGCACCCGGGACGGACGAGAGACCCAGTACTTC
CDR3aa: CASTRDGRETQYF

v_gene: TRBV12-3/TRBV12-4
j_gene: TRBJ2-1
len: 14
d_gene: .
abundance: medium-sized
CDR3nt: TGTGCCAGCAGTACCCAGGGGGGCTACAATGAGCAGTTCTTC
CDR3aa: CASSTQGGYNEQFF

v_gene: TRBV30
j_gene: TRBJ1-5
len: 14
d_gene: .
abundance: many
CDR3nt: TGTGCCTGGGCCTGGGGGGGTGATAATCAGCCCCAGCATTTT
CDR3aa: CAWAWGGDNQPQHF

v_gene: TRBV5-5
j_gene: TRBJ2-7
len: 14
d_gene: .
abundance: many
CDR3nt: TGTGCCAGCAGCTTGTTCGAGGGGACCTACGAGCAGTACTTC
CDR3aa: CASSLFEGTYEQYF